This T cell receptor beta chain was identified during a study of TIL therapy for anti-PD-1-resistant metastatic lung cancer. About the study: Median patient age was 54, ranging about 35-85 years. Most patients had lung adenocarcinoma; a handful of tumors were EGFR-mutant, two ALK-rearranged; half smoked currently or formerly. Study outcomes and limitations: Infused TIL clonotypes partially replaced the baseline blood repertoire, then decayed over months.

For this clone: Its target is not known.

Time point reported: pre-treatment sample, taken before nivolumab and TIL therapy. This was the immunoSEQ v3 assay. Sequenced by immunoSEQ multiplex PCR; TCRdb stores in-frame clones only, minus some. The table has approximately 17,000 clones, almost 80% seen once. The CDR3 consists of 14 residues. The V gene's germline CDR1 is SGHRS and CDR2 YFSETQ. V was cut by 0 bases and J by 4 bases, with 11 bases left in between. This chain connects TRBV5-1 to TRBJ2-7, with unresolved D. The specimen was blood, collected at baseline. This TCR was recovered from a person aged 25 to 85 with non-small cell lung cancer. CDR3 loop: CASSLAQEPYEQYF. The CDR3 DNA is TGCGCCAGCAGCTTGGCTCAGGAGCCTTACGAGCAGTACTTC.